This T cell receptor beta chain was captured by sequencing in a study of T cell repertoires in cytomegalovirus infection. Worth noting for this clonotype: The antigen remains unidentified.

Using its own MiXCR run on the reads, TCRdb lists one record per CDR3 protein. The profile shows approximately 390,000 distinct CDR3 sequences, approximately 35% of them singletons. Germline V gene data show CDR1 as SGHVT and CDR2 as SQSDAQ. Between the trimmed V and J ends, which lost 1 base and 7 bases, there was a span of 8 bases. This CDR3 has 14 amino acids. The sequences come from cultured PBMCs, collected from culture after CMV antigen stimulation. This receptor was taken from a human donor in good health (CMV status not recorded). Some clones in this sample may be carry-over from other donors' samples. J is TRBJ1-6 and V is TRBV7-4; D not resolved. The CDR3 DNA follows: TGTGCCAGCAGCTTAGAATCTGTAAATTCACCCCTCCACTTT. Encoded protein: CASSLESVNSPLHF.